The rows below give T cell receptor beta chains drawn from one sample of a study of tumor and adjacent non-tumor tissue in lung cancer. TCRdb analysed the multiplex PCR reads with MiXCR anew, one entry per CDR3 protein. The repertoire holds 85,000 to 100,000 distinct CDR3 sequences, with just over 65% as singletons. The sample comprised lung tumor tissue. These receptors all stem from a man aged 55 to 70 with non-small cell lung cancer. Both conserved end residues are part of each CDR3. The order of the fields is clone size, J gene, V gene, D gene, CDR3 DNA, CDR3 protein. The D gene is left open where the match is weak. Size is stated for part of the rows, as once, few or many counts, or as a class when the clone is expanded.

-,TRBJ2-6,TRBV12-3/TRBV12-4,-,TGTGCCAGCGGTCATGGGGCTTCTGTCTCTGTGACCAACGTCCTGACTTTC,CASGHGASVSVTNVLTF
medium-sized,TRBJ2-6,TRBV11-1,-,TGTGCCAGCAGCCACGGACGGACTGGGGCCAACGTCCTGACTTTC,CASSHGRTGANVLTF
-,TRBJ2-7,TRBV7-9,-,TGTGCCAGCAACTTAGACGGTACCTACGAGCGGTACTTC,CASNLDGTYERYF
many,TRBJ2-1,TRBV20-1,-,TGCAGCGGAGGGACGGTCTTTAATGAGCAGTTCTTC,CSGGTVFNEQFF
-,TRBJ2-2,TRBV4-1,-,TGTGCCAGCAGCCAAGGGCAAGGACCCGCCCCCGTGGAGCTGTTTTTT,CASSQGQGPAPVELFF
-,TRBJ2-1,TRBV12-3/TRBV12-4,TRBD1,TGTGCCAGCAGGCCTGGGACAGGGGTTATGTTCTTC,CASRPGTGVMFF
-,TRBJ2-7,TRBV4-2,-,TGTGCCAGCAGCCAAGATCGCTTAGCTGGCGAGCAGTACTTC,CASSQDRLAGEQYF
-,TRBJ2-1,TRBV19,-,TGTGCCAGTAGTAGTCGCGGGGTCTACAATGAGCAGTTCTTC,CASSSRGVYNEQFF
-,TRBJ2-7,TRBV6-1,-,TGTGCCAGCGATGAGGACTACTGGTCCGAGCAGTACTTC,CASDEDYWSEQYF
-,TRBJ2-3,TRBV20-1,-,TGCAGTGCTAGACACGAGGCAGCTACGCAGTATTTT,CSARHEAATQYF
once,TRBJ2-1,TRBV11-3,TRBD2,TGCGCCCGCAGCTTAGATAAGAGACTAGCGTCCTCCTACAATGAGCAGTTCTTC,CARSLDKRLASSYNEQFF
many,TRBJ1-6,TRBV4-2,-,TGTGCCAGCAGCACTGCAGGGACTAGTAATTCACCCCTCCACTTT,CASSTAGTSNSPLHF
-,TRBJ1-1,TRBV13,-,TGTGCCAGCAGCTTCCGTCTAAACATGAACACTGAAGCTTTCTTT,CASSFRLNMNTEAFF
many,TRBJ2-2,TRBV12-3/TRBV12-4,-,TGTGCCAGCAGTGCCCAAAACACCGGGGAGCTGTTTTTT,CASSAQNTGELFF
-,TRBJ1-2,TRBV5-6,TRBD1,TGTGTAAGCAGCATGGACAGGGATGGCTACACCTTC,CVSSMDRDGYTF
many,TRBJ2-1,TRBV12-5,-,TGTGCTGGTGCCCTAGCCTACAATGAGCAGTTCTTC,CAGALAYNEQFF
-,TRBJ2-2,TRBV20-1,-,TGCAGTGCTAGAGATGCAGTAGTGGCGAACACCGGGGAGCTGTTTTTT,CSARDAVVANTGELFF
-,TRBJ2-1,TRBV2,TRBD1,TGTGCCACGGGACAGTTTAATGAGCAGTTCTTC,CATGQFNEQFF
-,TRBJ1-2,TRBV18,-,TGTGCCAGCTCTCAAACCCGGGACACTGTTGGCTATGGCTACACCTTC,CASSQTRDTVGYGYTF
-,TRBJ1-1,TRBV20-1,-,TGCAGTACTAGAGTCAAGATGGGGGGGATTAACACTGAAACTTTCTTT,CSTRVKMGGINTETFF